These 6 T cell receptor beta chains share one sample of origin, sequenced in a study of T cells of healthy individuals. TCRdb passed the 5' RACE reads through MiXCR, listing each CDR3 protein once. The repertoire has about 96,000 distinct CDR3 sequences, around 17% of them found once; the top ten carry under 7.5%. The source of these receptors is a human donor in good health.

The rearrangement joins TRBV3-1 to TRBJ2-3; 8 positions match TRBD2. Germline V lookup: CDR1 LGHDT, CDR2 YNNKEL (reference sequence). The CDR3 runs 15 residues. V lost 6 bases, J lost 2 bases, and 7 bases stayed unmatched. In nucleotides, the CDR3 is TGTGCCAGCAGTTACCGGCGGGAGGACACAGATACGCAGTATTTT. Protein: CASSYRREDTDTQYF.

This clonotype was detected ten times or more. The chain combines TRBV6-4 with TRBJ1-1; D is perhaps TRBD1 (5 bases). The CDR3 sequence is 15 residues long. Germline V lookup: CDR1 MRHNA, CDR2 SNTAGT. The ends were cut back, 0 bases at V and 4 bases at J, with 12 bases in the middle. The CDR3 sequence: CASSDSIVGPTEAFF. The CDR3 DNA sequence: TGTGCCAGCAGTGACTCAATCGTGGGGCCCACTGAAGCTTTCTTT.

This clonotype was picked up a small number of times. The rearrangement joins TRBV18 to TRBJ2-5; a possible D gene is TRBD1 (5 bases). V was clipped by 0 bases and J by 4 bases, with 12 bases between them. CDR3 length equals 15 residues. Germline V lookup: CDR1 KGHSH, CDR2 LQKENI. Here the CDR3 reads CASSPPGQGGETQYF. In DNA form, the CDR3 reads TGTGCCAGCTCACCACCGGGGCAGGGTGGAGAGACCCAGTACTTC. Variable domain in full (rest from reference TRBV18 and TRBJ2-5): NAGVMQNPRHLVRRRGQEARLRCSPMKGHSHVYWYRQLPEEGLKFMVYLQKENIIDESGMPKERFSAEFPKEGPSILRIQQVVRGDSAAYFCASSPPGQGGETQYFGPGTRLLVL.

This clonotype turned up a few times. The chain links TRBV7-2 to TRBJ2-5, with TRBD2 matching over 7 bases. The CDR3 spans 14 residues. Germline loops: CDR1 SGHTA, CDR2 FQGNSA. The trim removed 1 base at V and 6 bases at J, leaving 5 bases unmatched. CDR3 sequence reads: CASSLGREGKTQYF. Here the CDR3 DNA reads TGTGCCAGCAGCTTAGGAAGGGAGGGAAAGACCCAGTACTTC.

The chain has TRBV6-5 and TRBJ2-1; 11 nucleotides agree with TRBD2. The CDR3 consists of 15 residues. Germline assignment: CDR1 MNHEY and CDR2 SVGAGI. The V segment lost 4 bases and the J segment 4 bases; nucleotides outside the gene matches: 3. In DNA form, the CDR3 reads TGTGCCAGCAGTTCGGGACTAGCGGATTACAATGAGCAGTTCTTC. Translation gives CASSSGLADYNEQFF.

The chain combines TRBV7-9 with TRBJ2-1; the match to TRBD2 covers 10 bases. From germline, CDR1 is SEHNR and CDR2 FQNEAQ (reference sequence). V lost 5 bases to trimming and J lost 2 bases; unmatched junction nucleotides: 3. This CDR3 has 15 residues. CDR3: CASSVSGRTYNEQFF. The CDR3 DNA sequence: TGTGCCAGCAGCGTTAGCGGGAGGACCTACAATGAGCAGTTCTTC.